This TCR beta chain emerged from a study of technical replicates of blood from a few donors. TCRdb keeps only in-frame clones here, not all; method: immunoSEQ multiplex PCR. The sample yields approximately 76,000 clones, roughly 90% seen once. Trimming pared 5 bases from V and 2 bases from J, leaving 19 bases between. The CDR3 runs 17 residues. In germline, CDR1 is MDHEN, CDR2 SYDVKM. The gene calls are TRBV28 and TRBJ2-4; possibly TRBD2 for D (6 bases). Sequenced: T cells isolated from PBMCs. The clonotype comes from a human donor in good health. Here the CDR3 reads CASSPRGGLVSKNIQYF. CDR3 nucleotide sequence: TGTGCCAGCAGTCCTCGAGGAGGGCTCGTTTCCAAAAACATTCAGTACTTC.